The 9 T cell receptor beta chains below were found in one sample sequenced in a study of T cell repertoires in MIS-A myocarditis. The assay was immunoSEQ multiplex PCR, and TCRdb's table has in-frame clones only and misses some. Here the sample spans some 10,000 clones, 75% to 90% being singletons. The specimen sequenced was thoracic lymph node tissue obtained at autopsy. The receptors stem from a man in his late teens or twenties with fulminant myocarditis from multisystem inflammatory syndrome in adults (MIS-A) after COVID-19.

The V and J genes are TRBV3-1 (or the pseudogene TRBV3-2) and TRBJ1-5; D remains ambiguous. The CDR3 has 16 amino acids. V shed 0 bases and J shed 0 bases, with 9 bases lying between them. Germline loops: CDR1 LGHDT, CDR2 YNNKEL (reference sequence). The CDR3 reads CASSQDLDVSNQPQHF. CDR3 sequence (DNA): TGTGCCAGCAGCCAAGACTTGGACGTTAGCAATCAGCCCCAGCATTTT.

CDR3 in DNA: TGTGCCAGCAGTTTATCGACAGGTTTTGGGGAAAAACTGTTTTTT. This gives the protein CASSLSTGFGEKLFF. The chain links TRBV28 to TRBJ1-4; D is possibly TRBD1 (6 bases). Germline V gene data show CDR1 as MDHEN and CDR2 as SYDVKM. V gave up 1 base and J gave up 8 bases, with 14 bases separating them. This CDR3 spans 15 amino acids. Complete variable domain (other parts from reference TRBV28 and TRBJ1-4): DVKVTQSSRYLVKRTGEKVFLECVQDMDHENMFWYRQDPGLGLRLIYFSYDVKMKEKGDIPEGYSVSREKKERFSLILESASTNQTSMYLCASSLSTGFGEKLFFGSGTQLSVL.

The V call is TRBV19, the J call TRBJ1-2; D ambiguous. V dropped 11 bases and J dropped 8 bases, with 21 bases sitting between them. Germline V lookup: CDR1 LNHDA, CDR2 SQIVND (reference sequence). The CDR3 is made up of 13 amino acids. CDR3 DNA: TGTGCCTCTGAAGTCGCCTCGGAAAGGGGCTACACCTTC. Its translation is CASEVASERGYTF.

The V call is TRBV11-3, the J call TRBJ1-6, with D uncertain. The CDR3 is 13 amino acids. From germline, CDR1 is SGHNT and CDR2 YENEEA. V gave up 1 base and J gave up 10 bases, with 8 bases separating them. DNA of the CDR3: TGTGCCAGCAGCTTAGGAGGGAAATCACCCCTCCACTTT. It encodes CASSLGGKSPLHF.

V usage is TRBV7-2 and J usage is TRBJ2-5; D gene uncertain. The germline gives CDR1 SGHTA, CDR2 FQGNSA. The CDR3 is 15 amino acids. Trimming stripped 0 bases from V and 5 bases from J, with 13 bases between. The CDR3 sequence is CASSLAPSRRETQYF. In nucleotides, the CDR3 is TGTGCCAGCAGCTTAGCGCCCTCCAGGCGTGAGACCCAGTACTTC.

V usage is TRBV6-5 and J usage is TRBJ2-7, with D tentatively TRBD1 (5 bases). This CDR3 comprises 12 residues. The germline V gene has CDR1 MNHEY and CDR2 SVGAGI. With 6 bases removed from V and 4 bases from J, the gap between germline ends came to 10 bases. As DNA, the CDR3 is TGTGCCAGCAGGTACAGGTTATACGAGCAGTACTTC. Translation: CASRYRLYEQYF.

This chain joins TRBV21-1 and TRBJ2-5. TRBV21-1 is recorded as a pseudogene. The CDR3 sequence is 18 residues long. In DNA, the CDR3 is TGTGCCAGCAGCTCCGACCGAGGCAGACATGGGGGTTGGGAGACCCAGTACTTC. Protein product: CASSSDRGRHGGWETQYF.

The chain links TRBV5-1 to TRBJ2-7; no clear D gene. This CDR3 is 13 amino acids long. Per the germline V gene, CDR1 is SGHRS and CDR2 is YFSETQ. The V gene lost 6 bases and the J gene lost 0 bases, with 10 bases spanning the gap. CDR3 sequence (DNA): TGCGCCAGCAAGGTGAGCGCCTCCTACGAGCAGTACTTC. This codes for CASKVSASYEQYF.

The rearrangement links TRBV5-1 to TRBJ2-3, with TRBD2 identical over 7 bases. The germline V gene encodes CDR1 SGHRS and CDR2 YFSETQ. Germline trimming cut 4 bases from V and 2 bases from J; bases unmatched to any gene: 13. The CDR3 is 17 residues long. The CDR3 coding sequence is TGCGCCAGCAGCCCGGGGTGGAGCGGGGATTTCACAGATACGCAGTATTTT. It specifies CASSPGWSGDFTDTQYF.